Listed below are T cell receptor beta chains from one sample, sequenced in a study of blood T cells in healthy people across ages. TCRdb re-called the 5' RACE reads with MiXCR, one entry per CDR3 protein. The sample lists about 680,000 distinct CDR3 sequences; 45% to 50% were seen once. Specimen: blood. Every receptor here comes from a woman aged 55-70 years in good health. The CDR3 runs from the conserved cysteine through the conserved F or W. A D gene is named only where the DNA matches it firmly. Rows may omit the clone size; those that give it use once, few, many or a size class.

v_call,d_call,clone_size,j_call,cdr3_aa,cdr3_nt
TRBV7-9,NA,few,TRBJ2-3,CASSLGQNTDTQYF,TGTGCCAGCAGCTTAGGGCAGAACACAGATACGCAGTATTTT
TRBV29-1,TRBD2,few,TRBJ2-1,CSVGDTTSGRFYNEQFF,TGCAGCGTGGGAGACACGACTAGCGGCCGATTCTACAATGAGCAGTTCTTC
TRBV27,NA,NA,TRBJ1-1,CVSSLQVKTEAFF,TGTGTCAGCAGTTTACAGGTTAAGACTGAAGCTTTCTTT
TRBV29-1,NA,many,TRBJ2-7,CSVSADYEQYF,TGCAGCGTTAGCGCCGACTACGAGCAGTACTTC
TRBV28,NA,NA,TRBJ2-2,CASSLRTRNTGELFF,TGTGCCAGCAGTTTGCGGACTCGCAACACCGGGGAGCTGTTTTTT
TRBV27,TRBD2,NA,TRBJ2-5,CASSLYAGGRETQYF,TGTGCCAGCAGTTTATACGCGGGAGGAAGAGAGACCCAGTACTTC
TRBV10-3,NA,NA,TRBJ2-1,CAVGTNDNEQFF,TGTGCCGTCGGGACAAATGACAATGAGCAGTTCTTC
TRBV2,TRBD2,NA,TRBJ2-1,CASREELAGGTYNEQFF,TGTGCCAGCAGAGAAGAATTAGCGGGAGGGACTTACAATGAGCAGTTCTTC
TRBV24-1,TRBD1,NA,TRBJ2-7,CATSAGQGTYEQYF,TGTGCCACCAGTGCGGGACAGGGTACCTACGAGCAGTACTTC
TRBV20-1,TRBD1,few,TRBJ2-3,CSARDRTGPTDTQYF,TGCAGTGCTAGAGATAGGACAGGGCCCACAGATACGCAGTATTTT
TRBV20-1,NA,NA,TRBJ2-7,CSASRETYEQYF,TGCAGTGCTAGCAGGGAGACCTACGAGCAGTACTTC
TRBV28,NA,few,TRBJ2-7,CASSLSSSAEQYF,TGTGCCAGCAGCTTATCTTCGTCCGCCGAGCAGTACTTC
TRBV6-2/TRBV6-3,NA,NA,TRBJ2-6,CASSYSIALRAGANVLTF,TGTGCCAGCAGTTACTCGATAGCACTGAGAGCGGGGGCCAACGTCCTGACTTTC
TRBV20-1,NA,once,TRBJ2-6,CSAKPRRTAGANVPTF,TGCAGTGCTAAACCGCGGCGGACAGCTGGGGCCAACGTCCCGACTTTC
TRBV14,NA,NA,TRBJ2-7,CASSQGGTREQYF,TGTGCCAGCAGCCAAGGGGGGACTCGGGAGCAGTACTTC
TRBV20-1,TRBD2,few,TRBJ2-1,CSARTSGRAFLNEQFF,TGCAGTGCCCGGACTAGCGGGAGGGCCTTCCTCAATGAGCAGTTCTTC
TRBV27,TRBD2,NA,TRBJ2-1,CASSRGTSGSGEQFF,TGTGCCAGCAGTCGCGGGACTAGCGGGAGTGGCGAGCAGTTCTTC
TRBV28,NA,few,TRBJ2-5,CASGTTGETQYF,TGTGCCAGCGGCACTACTGGCGAGACCCAGTACTTC
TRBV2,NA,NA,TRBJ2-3,CASSVEHTDTQYF,TGTGCCAGCAGTGTAGAACACACAGATACGCAGTATTTT
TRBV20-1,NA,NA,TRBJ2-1,CSAQVRELGYNEQFF,TGCAGTGCTCAAGTCCGGGAGTTGGGTTACAATGAGCAGTTCTTC
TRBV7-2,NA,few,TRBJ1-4,CASSLSVPGQGKNEKLFF,TGTGCCAGCAGCCTTAGCGTACCAGGGCAGGGTAAAAATGAAAAACTGTTTTTT
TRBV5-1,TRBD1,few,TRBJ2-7,CASSQGQGLYEQYF,TGCGCCAGCAGCCAGGGACAGGGCCTCTACGAGCAGTACTTC
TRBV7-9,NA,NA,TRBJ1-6,CASSSRDDNSPLHF,TGTGCCAGCAGCTCCCGGGACGATAATTCACCCCTCCACTTT
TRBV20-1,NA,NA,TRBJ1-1,CSARWDQMNTEAFF,TGCAGTGCTAGATGGGACCAAATGAACACTGAAGCTTTCTTT
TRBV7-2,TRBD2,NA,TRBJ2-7,CASSYYGGGSEQYF,TGTGCCAGCAGCTACTATGGGGGGGGGTCCGAGCAGTACTTC
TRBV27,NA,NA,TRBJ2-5,CASKFLGAEETQYF,TGTGCCAGCAAGTTTTTGGGGGCCGAAGAGACCCAGTACTTC
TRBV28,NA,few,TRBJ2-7,CASSLYTYEQYF,TGTGCCAGCAGTTTATATACCTACGAGCAGTACTTC
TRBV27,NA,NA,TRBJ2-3,CASSSPTLSTDPQYF,TGTGCCAGCAGTTCTCCTACACTGAGCACAGATCCGCAGTATTTT
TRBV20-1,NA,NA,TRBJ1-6,CSAMRETYNSPLHF,TGCAGTGCTATGCGAGAGACCTATAATTCACCCCTCCACTTT
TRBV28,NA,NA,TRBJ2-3,CASSLLSAGSSTDTQYF,TGTGCCAGCAGTTTATTATCGGCAGGGTCTAGCACAGATACGCAGTATTTT
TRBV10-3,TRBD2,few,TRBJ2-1,CAIKPREEANEQFF,TGTGCCATCAAACCCCGGGAGGAGGCCAATGAGCAGTTCTTC
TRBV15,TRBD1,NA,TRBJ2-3,CATGPGRGHSDTQYF,TGTGCCACCGGTCCAGGCAGGGGGCACTCAGATACGCAGTATTTT
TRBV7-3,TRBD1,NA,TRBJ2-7,CASSLISGGAYEQYF,TGTGCCAGCAGCTTAATCTCAGGGGGCGCCTACGAGCAGTACTTC
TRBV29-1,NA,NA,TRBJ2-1,CSVEGPGNSPRETQFF,TGCAGCGTTGAAGGCCCCGGCAACTCTCCACGGGAGACCCAGTTCTTC
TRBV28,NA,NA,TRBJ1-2,CATRQFTYTF,TGTGCCACTCGACAGTTCACCTACACCTTC
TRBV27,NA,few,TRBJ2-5,CASSSARLGAKTQYF,TGTGCCAGCAGCTCCGCCCGGCTAGGGGCGAAGACCCAGTACTTC
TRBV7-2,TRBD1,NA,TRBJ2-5,CASSSSGKQGAWETQYF,TGTGCCAGCAGCTCCAGTGGGAAACAGGGGGCGTGGGAGACCCAGTACTTC
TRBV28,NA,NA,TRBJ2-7,CTSNFQGSWSYEQYF,TGTACCAGCAACTTCCAGGGCTCGTGGTCCTACGAGCAGTACTTC
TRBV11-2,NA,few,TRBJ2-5,CASSPPRAGLPTQETQYF,TGTGCCAGCAGCCCTCCCCGGGCAGGGCTCCCCACCCAAGAGACCCAGTACTTC
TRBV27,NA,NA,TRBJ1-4,CASSLAPSAEHREKLFF,TGTGCCAGCAGTCTTGCGCCTTCGGCAGAGCATAGAGAAAAACTGTTTTTT
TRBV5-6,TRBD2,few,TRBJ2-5,CASSSLAGGQETQYF,TGTGCCAGCAGCAGTCTGGCGGGAGGGCAGGAGACCCAGTACTTC
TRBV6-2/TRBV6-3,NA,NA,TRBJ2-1,CVSSYSDSYNEQFF,TGTGTCAGCAGTTACTCGGATTCCTACAATGAGCAGTTCTTC
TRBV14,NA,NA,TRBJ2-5,CASSQVGADETQYF,TGTGCCAGCAGCCAAGTCGGCGCGGATGAGACCCAGTACTTC
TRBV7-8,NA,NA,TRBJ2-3,CARPWRDTNVSSTDTQYF,TGTGCCCGCCCGTGGAGGGACACAAACGTCTCCAGCACAGATACGCAGTATTTT
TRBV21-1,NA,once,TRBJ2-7,CASSKRGHGGFYEQYF,TGTGCCAGCAGCAAAAGGGGTCATGGTGGGTTCTACGAGCAGTACTTC
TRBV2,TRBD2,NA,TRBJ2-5,CATEREQETQYF,TGTGCCACAGAGCGGGAGCAAGAGACCCAGTACTTC
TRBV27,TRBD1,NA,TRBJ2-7,CASSPRTGITYEQYF,TGTGCCAGCAGTCCCAGGACAGGGATAACCTACGAGCAGTACTTC
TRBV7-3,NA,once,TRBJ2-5,CASSFRALPLAQETQYF,TGTGCCAGCAGCTTCAGGGCCCTGCCCCTGGCCCAAGAGACCCAGTACTTC
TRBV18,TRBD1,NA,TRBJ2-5,CASSPGDRGRETQYF,TGTGCCAGCTCACCTGGGGACAGGGGACGAGAGACCCAGTACTTC
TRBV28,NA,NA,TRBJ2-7,CASIGRRSSYEQYF,TGTGCCAGCATAGGCAGGAGGAGCTCCTACGAGCAGTACTTC
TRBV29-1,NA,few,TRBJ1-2,CSVGTSGYTF,TGCAGCGTGGGGACATCGGGCTACACCTTC
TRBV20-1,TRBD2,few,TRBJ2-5,CSARDWSSGETQYF,TGCAGTGCTAGAGATTGGTCTAGCGGCGAGACCCAGTACTTC
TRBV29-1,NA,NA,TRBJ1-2,CSVAQPTLGYGYTF,TGCAGCGTTGCCCAGCCGACCTTGGGTTATGGCTACACCTTC
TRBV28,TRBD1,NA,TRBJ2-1,CASSFEGARVRDEQFF,TGTGCCAGCAGTTTTGAGGGGGCTCGGGTTCGGGATGAGCAGTTCTTC
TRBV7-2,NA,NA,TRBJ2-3,CASSRGGGDTGTQYF,TGTGCCAGCAGTCGCGGGGGTGGGGACACAGGTACGCAGTATTTT
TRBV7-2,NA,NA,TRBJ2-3,CASSIDSTGTQYF,TGTGCCAGCAGCATCGACTCGACTGGTACGCAGTATTTT
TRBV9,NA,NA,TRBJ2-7,CASSVGPLSPYEQYF,TGTGCCAGCAGCGTAGGGCCCTTAAGTCCCTACGAGCAGTACTTC
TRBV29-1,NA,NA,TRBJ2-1,CSVDPYNEQFF,TGCAGCGTTGATCCCTACAATGAGCAGTTCTTC
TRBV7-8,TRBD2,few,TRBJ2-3,CASSFSGRVDTQYF,TGTGCCAGCAGCTTTAGCGGGAGGGTAGATACGCAGTATTTT
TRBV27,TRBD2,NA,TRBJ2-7,CASSLYGGRGRLSYEQYF,TGTGCCAGCAGTTTATATGGGGGACGCGGGAGGCTCTCCTACGAGCAGTACTTC